These 26 T cell receptor beta chains originate from one sample sequenced in a study of pediatric ulcerative colitis (dated by TCRdb to the late 2010s). The library was prepared using the immunoSEQ multiplex PCR assay. TCRdb limited this immuneACCESS table to in-frame rearrangements with V and J called. A share of clones is missing; checked studies link under half to unresolved V genes, and the rest is unexplained. Counted in this sample were around 68,000 clones; 77% of them appeared once. In total, the top ten clones hold roughly 5.2% of the sample. Sequenced: blood. All receptors come from a boy between 10 and 17 years old with moderate ulcerative colitis.

The chain carries TRBV9 and TRBJ1-5; the D is unclear. CDR3 length equals 19 residues. V shed 0 bases and J shed 0 bases, with 19 bases lying between them. Per the germline V gene, CDR1 is SGDLS and CDR2 is YYNGEE. CDR3 sequence reads: CASSVVRSRGLYSNQPQHF. Written as DNA, the CDR3 is TGTGCCAGCAGCGTAGTTAGATCCCGAGGACTATATAGCAATCAGCCCCAGCATTTT.

This clone was detected only once. The gene calls are TRBV5-1 and TRBJ2-7; the D is unclear. V gave up 4 bases and J gave up 5 bases, with 16 bases separating them. CDR3 length: 14 residues. Germline values: CDR1 SGHRS, CDR2 YFSETQ. The CDR3 DNA sequence: TGCGCCAGCAGCCCCATGGCTACAACCCACGAGCAGTACTTC. It encodes CASSPMATTHEQYF.

The genes are TRBV7-9 and TRBJ1-6, with D tentatively TRBD1 (5 bases). Germline loops: CDR1 SEHNR, CDR2 FQNEAQ (reference sequence). The CDR3 is made up of 13 amino acids. V was cut by 8 bases and J by 9 bases, with 14 bases left in between. DNA of the CDR3: TGTGCCAGCTGTGGGCGGGGGACTTCACCCCTCCACTTT. As protein: CASCGRGTSPLHF.

This sequence joins TRBV7-3 and TRBJ2-5; 8 nucleotides match TRBD2. V lost 2 bases, J lost 1 base, and 3 bases stayed unmatched. This CDR3 is built from 15 residues. The germline V gene has CDR1 SGHTA and CDR2 FQGTGA. CDR3 coding DNA: TGTGCCAGCAGCTTATCGGGAGGGCTCCAAGAGACCCAGTACTTC. Translating it yields CASSLSGGLQETQYF.

The J gene is TRBJ1-4, the V gene TRBV7-9, with a possible D match to TRBD1 (6 bases). This CDR3 is built from 15 residues. The V gene's germline CDR1 is SEHNR and CDR2 FQNEAQ (reference sequence). V shed 5 bases and J shed 2 bases, with 12 bases lying between them. CDR3 sequence (DNA): TGTGCCAGCAGCGAGTGGACAGCGACTAATGAAAAACTGTTTTTT. It specifies CASSEWTATNEKLFF. The full variable domain, in which reference TRBV7-9 and TRBJ1-4 provide the parts outside the CDR3, is DTGVSQNPRHKITKRGQNVTFRCDPISEHNRLYWYRQTLGQGPEFLTYFQNEAQLEKSRLLSDRFSAERPKGSFSTLEIQRTEQGDSAMYLCASSEWTATNEKLFFGSGTQLSVL.

The gene calls are TRBV7-9 and TRBJ2-1; weak D call: TRBD2 (7 bases). CDR1 and CDR2 from the germline V gene are SEHNR and FQNEAQ (reference sequence). V shed 1 base and J shed 1 base, with 8 bases lying between them. The CDR3 contains 15 residues. This chain's CDR3 is CASSLEGGSYNEQFF. The CDR3 DNA reads as TGTGCCAGCAGCTTAGAGGGGGGGTCCTACAATGAGCAGTTCTTC.

The chain employs TRBV29-1 and TRBJ2-7, with a tentative D call TRBD2 (5 bases). This CDR3 has 14 amino acids. Germline V lookup: CDR1 SQVTM, CDR2 ANQGSEA. V was trimmed by 4 bases and J by 3 bases, leaving 16 bases between them. The chain's CDR3 is CSVGQRDGGYEQYF. CDR3 nucleotides: TGCAGCGTTGGCCAAAGAGACGGAGGCTACGAGCAGTACTTC.

The chain has TRBV11-3 and TRBJ2-7; D uncertain. This CDR3 contains 12 residues. Between the trimmed V and J ends, which lost 0 bases and 7 bases, there was a span of 7 bases. Germline-derived CDR1 and CDR2 are SGHNT and YENEEA. The CDR3 DNA is TGTGCCAGCAGCTTAGATCGTTTTGAGCAGTACTTC. It codes for CASSLDRFEQYF.

This clone has just a few counts. CDR3 loop: CASSDPVWGTEAFF. The CDR3 DNA is TGTGCCAGCAGTGATCCAGTATGGGGCACTGAAGCTTTCTTT. V usage is TRBV2 and J usage is TRBJ1-1; D not resolved. The germline gives CDR1 SNHLY, CDR2 FYNNEI. This CDR3 is built from 14 residues. The germline V and J ends were trimmed by 3 bases and 4 bases, with 12 bases remaining between them.

The chain is built from TRBV18 and TRBJ1-5, with TRBD1 matching 8 bases. CDR1 KGHSH and CDR2 LQKENI come from the germline V gene. V lost 2 bases, J lost 2 bases, and 14 bases stayed unmatched. CDR3 length: 19 amino acids. The DNA of the CDR3 is TGTGCCAGCTCACCAATACACCCATCAGACAGGGGTCGCAATCAGCCCCAGCATTTT. It translates to CASSPIHPSDRGRNQPQHF.

This clone was counted between two and nine times. This chain connects TRBV27 to TRBJ1-1; 8 bases agree with TRBD1. The CDR3 spans 14 residues. Per germline, CDR1 MNHEY and CDR2 SMNVEV (reference sequence). V trimming: 5 bases; J trimming: 4 bases; junction bases outside the gene matches: 6. This CDR3 reads CASSTQGAITEAFF. The CDR3 DNA is TGTGCCAGCAGTACGCAGGGGGCAATCACTGAAGCTTTCTTT.

The V gene is TRBV2, the J gene TRBJ2-1; TRBD1 might be the D (5 bases). Germline V gene sequence: CDR1 SNHLY, CDR2 FYNNEI. There are 15 residues in the CDR3. Trimming took off 3 bases at V and 0 bases at J, with 9 bases between the two ends. CDR3 sequence: CASSDQGISYNEQFF. In DNA form, the CDR3 reads TGTGCCAGCAGTGACCAGGGCATCTCCTACAATGAGCAGTTCTTC.

CDR3 bases: TGTGCCAGCAGCTCCGCTGCCAGCAATCAGCCCCAGCATTTT. Its translation: CASSSAASNQPQHF. The V gene is TRBV9, the J gene TRBJ1-5; D remains unclear. The CDR3 consists of 14 residues. In germline, CDR1 is SGDLS, CDR2 YYNGEE. Trimming removed 4 bases from V and 1 base from J, with 9 bases in between.

This chain connects TRBV7-9 to TRBJ2-7, with 9 bases lining up with TRBD2. The CDR3 sequence is 17 residues long. V trimming: 5 bases; J trimming: 0 bases; junction bases outside the gene matches: 11. CDR1 and CDR2 from the germline V gene are SEHNR and FQNEAQ (reference sequence). The CDR3, as DNA: TGTGCCAGCAGCCCGCCCTCCAGCGGGGGGACCTCCTACGAGCAGTACTTC. Amino acid sequence: CASSPPSSGGTSYEQYF.

In its sample, this clone was seen once. The rearrangement uses TRBV11-2 and TRBJ2-7, with 10 nucleotides matching TRBD1. From germline, CDR1 is SGHAT and CDR2 FQNNGV. J lost 7 bases, V lost 3 bases, and 9 bases had no gene match. The CDR3 runs 15 residues. The CDR3 is CASSFRTGGPSEQYF. The CDR3 nucleotides are TGTGCCAGCAGCTTTCGGACAGGGGGTCCCTCGGAGCAGTACTTC.

This chain uses TRBV29-1 with TRBJ2-7; TRBD1 aligns across 7 bases. Germline loops: CDR1 SQVTM, CDR2 ANQGSEA. V shed 6 bases and J 3 bases; nucleotides not matched to a gene: 5. The CDR3 is made up of 12 amino acids. The CDR3 sequence is CSVQGPGYEQYF. The CDR3 DNA reads as TGCAGCGTACAGGGGCCGGGCTACGAGCAGTACTTC.

CDR3 nucleotides: TGTGCCAGCAGTTACCCAGGGGCGGTCACTGAAGCTTTCTTT. Encoded protein: CASSYPGAVTEAFF. V usage is TRBV6-5 and J usage is TRBJ1-1, with a possible D match to TRBD1 (6 bases). V was shortened by 2 bases and J by 4 bases, with 11 bases between the two germline ends. Germline lookup yields CDR1 MNHEY and CDR2 SVGAGI. The CDR3 has 14 amino acids.

V gene TRBV6-5 combines with J gene TRBJ2-2; D ambiguous. This CDR3 region has 12 residues. Looked up from germline, CDR1 is MNHEY and CDR2 is SVGAGI. The CDR3 protein is CSTEGNTGELFF. CDR3 in DNA: TGTTCAACGGAAGGGAACACCGGGGAGCTGTTTTTT.

The chain combines TRBV18 with TRBJ1-5; a possible D gene is TRBD1 (6 bases). With 6 bases removed from V and 4 bases from J, the gap between germline ends came to 16 bases. CDR1 is KGHSH and CDR2 is LQKENI in the germline V gene. The CDR3 consists of 15 residues. The CDR3 coding sequence is TGTGCCAGCTCGTTCGGGGGCAGGGATAATCAGCCCCAGCATTTT. Translated: CASSFGGRDNQPQHF.

The rearrangement joins TRBV29-1 to TRBJ2-3; 10 bases align to TRBD2. V gave up 4 bases and J gave up 3 bases; unmatched junction bases: 19. Germline V CDR1 and CDR2: SQVTM, ANQGSEA. This CDR3 region has 19 residues. This CDR3 is CSVGGRYPGASGGTDTQYF. CDR3 DNA: TGCAGCGTTGGCGGCCGCTATCCTGGAGCTAGCGGGGGTACAGATACGCAGTATTTT.

The CDR3 sequence is CASSPRTGAIYEQYF. In nucleotides, the CDR3 is TGTGCCAGCAGTCCTCGGACAGGGGCTATCTACGAGCAGTACTTC. The V gene is TRBV27, the J gene TRBJ2-7; 9 positions agree with TRBD1. Looked up from germline, CDR1 is MNHEY and CDR2 is SMNVEV (reference sequence). With 5 bases clipped from V and 3 bases from J, the junction kept 8 bases outside the gene matches. This CDR3 contains 15 residues.

CDR3 in amino acids: CASSLAGILQPQHF. The CDR3 DNA reads TGTGCCAGCAGCTTAGCCGGGATCCTTCAGCCCCAGCATTTT. This chain uses TRBV7-2 with TRBJ1-5, with D unclear. V was shortened by 0 bases and J by 6 bases, with 9 bases between the two germline ends. Germline values: CDR1 SGHTA, CDR2 FQGNSA. CDR3 length equals 14 residues.

For this clone: Other DNA sequences in the sample encode the same CDR3. The chain joins TRBV25-1 to TRBJ2-3; D not resolved. V shed 6 bases and J shed 0 bases, with 1 base lying between them. The CDR3 is made up of 11 amino acids. Germline V gene sequence: CDR1 MGHDK, CDR2 SYGVNS. The CDR3 loop reads CASRSTDTQYF. CDR3 DNA sequence: TGTGCCAGCAGAAGCACAGATACGCAGTATTTT.

CDR3 protein: CASSPGHVEPYGYTF. CDR3 DNA: TGTGCCAGCAGCCCGGGACACGTTGAGCCTTATGGCTACACCTTC. This chain joins TRBV9 and TRBJ1-2, with a tentative D call TRBD1 (6 bases). In germline, CDR1 is SGDLS, CDR2 YYNGEE. The CDR3 has 15 amino acids. The V gene lost 4 bases and the J gene lost 5 bases, with 18 bases spanning the gap.

The CDR3 sequence is CASSTRGVRSYNEQFF. CDR3 DNA sequence: TGTGCCAGCAGCACGCGCGGGGTCCGCTCCTACAATGAGCAGTTCTTC. V gene TRBV13 combines with J gene TRBJ2-1, with D possibly being TRBD2 (6 bases). The CDR3 runs 16 residues. The germline V gene has CDR1 PRHDT and CDR2 FYEKMQ (reference sequence). The germline V and J ends were trimmed by 5 bases and 0 bases, with 14 bases remaining between them.

As for this clone: The junction differs from germline at one of its ends, possibly a read error. This chain links TRBV7-9 with TRBJ2-7; TRBD1 might be the D (8 bases). The CDR3 sequence is 13 residues long. The germline V gene encodes CDR1 SEHNR and CDR2 FQNEAQ (reference sequence). CDR3 in DNA: TGTGCCAGCAGCTACCTCGAGCGGGACAGGAGCAACTTC. Translating it yields CASSYLERDRSNF.